Listed below are T cell receptor beta chains from one sample, sequenced in a study of cytomegalovirus exposure and HLA in healthy donors. Here immunoSEQ multiplex PCR was the method, and the copy in TCRdb shows in-frame clones only, minus some. The sample includes about 150,000 clones, 84% seen only once; the top ten take 4.8%. Material for sequencing was PBMCs. These receptors all come from a girl under 18 in good health and CMV-seropositive. Each CDR3 is given with its conserved first and last residue. A D gene is named only where the DNA matches it firmly. Clone size is shown for a subset of rows, as once, few, many or a class of expanded clone.

CDR3,DNA,length,J,size,V,D
CASSPPPLFRETQYF,TGTGCCAGCAGCCCACCGCCACTATTCCGGGAGACCCAGTACTTC,15,TRBJ2-5,NA,TRBV11-3,NA
CASSDGTAKGDEAFF,TGTGCCAGCAGCGACGGGACAGCGAAGGGGGATGAAGCTTTCTTT,15,TRBJ1-1,few,TRBV13,TRBD1
CASSSPLSGEQYF,TGTGCCAGCAGTTCCCCTCTGTCCGGTGAGCAGTACTTC,13,TRBJ2-7,NA,TRBV27,NA
CASSEGVNTEAFF,TGTGCCAGCAGTGAAGGGGTGAACACTGAAGCTTTCTTT,13,TRBJ1-1,NA,TRBV6-5,NA
CASSVRFPGYEQYF,TGTGCCAGCAGTGTCAGATTCCCAGGATACGAGCAGTACTTC,14,TRBJ2-7,NA,TRBV25-1,NA
CASSLGQEGLAGYEQYF,TGTGCCAGCAGCTTGGGTCAGGAGGGGCTAGCCGGCTACGAGCAGTACTTC,17,TRBJ2-7,few,TRBV5-4,NA
CASTSSGGPVGELFF,TGTGCCAGCACCAGTAGCGGGGGGCCCGTCGGGGAGCTGTTTTTT,15,TRBJ2-2,NA,TRBV2,TRBD2
CSAAGDPSLLGSHF,TGCAGCGCCGCAGGGGACCCCTCGCTTTTAGGATCGCATTTT,14,TRBJ2-3,NA,TRBV29-1,NA
CASSSPRGSRTDTQYF,TGTGCCAGCAGTTCGCCCAGGGGGTCTAGAACAGATACGCAGTATTTT,16,TRBJ2-3,NA,TRBV28,TRBD1
CASREQGRTEAFF,TGCGCCAGCAGGGAGCAGGGGCGGACTGAAGCTTTCTTT,13,TRBJ1-1,NA,TRBV5-1,NA
CASSQVWTSGSPLHF,TGCGCCAGCAGCCAAGTCTGGACTTCGGGTTCACCCCTCCACTTT,15,TRBJ1-6,NA,TRBV4-1,NA
CASSYPTTENTEAFF,TGTGCCAGCAGTTACCCTACGACAGAGAACACTGAAGCTTTCTTT,15,TRBJ1-1,NA,TRBV6-5,NA
CASSIRLADTDTQYF,TGTGCCAGCAGTATCAGACTAGCGGACACAGATACGCAGTATTTT,15,TRBJ2-3,NA,TRBV6-1,TRBD2
CASSAWGGQKFNEQFF,TGTGCCAGCAGCGCCTGGGGGGGCCAAAAATTCAATGAGCAGTTCTTC,16,TRBJ2-1,NA,TRBV9,NA
CASSNFGLSGSSYNEQFF,TGTGCCAGCAGCAATTTTGGTTTATCGGGGAGCTCCTACAATGAGCAGTTCTTC,18,TRBJ2-1,NA,TRBV5-4,NA
CASSSPERQLSEAFF,TGTGCCAGCAGTTCTCCGGAAAGACAGCTAAGTGAAGCTTTCTTT,15,TRBJ1-1,NA,TRBV6-6,NA
CASSPRTGGYEQYF,TGCGCCAGCAGCCCCAGGACAGGGGGCTACGAGCAGTACTTC,14,TRBJ2-7,once,TRBV5-1,TRBD1
CASSEGGGRTYEQYF,TGTGCCAGCAGTGAAGGCGGGGGGCGTACCTACGAGCAGTACTTC,15,TRBJ2-7,NA,TRBV2,TRBD2
CAASLTVNTEAFF,TGTGCCGCCAGCTTAACAGTTAACACTGAAGCTTTCTTT,13,TRBJ1-1,NA,TRBV19,NA
CASSLVPGEANYGYTF,TGTGCCAGCAGCTTAGTCCCGGGGGAAGCTAACTATGGCTACACCTTC,16,TRBJ1-2,NA,TRBV11-2,NA
CASTPPSRAQGYTF,TGTGCCAGCACCCCCCCGAGCAGGGCCCAGGGCTACACCTTC,14,TRBJ1-2,NA,TRBV6-1,NA
CASSLAGSGPQETQYF,TGCGCCAGCAGCTTGGCCGGTAGCGGGCCTCAAGAGACCCAGTACTTC,16,TRBJ2-5,few,TRBV5-1,TRBD2
CSTSPGGSYNEQFF,TGCAGCACTAGCCCGGGGGGGAGTTACAATGAGCAGTTCTTC,14,TRBJ2-1,NA,TRBV29-1,TRBD2
CASSLVKDRPNYGYTF,TGTGCCAGCAGCTTGGTAAAGGACAGGCCAAACTATGGCTACACCTTC,16,TRBJ1-2,NA,TRBV5-6,TRBD1
CASNLGQFSGDTQYF,TGTGCCAGTAACTTGGGCCAGTTCAGTGGAGATACGCAGTATTTT,15,TRBJ2-3,NA,TRBV19,NA
CASSSRLAGGPYEQFF,TGTGCCAGTAGTTCCCGTTTAGCGGGGGGGCCCTATGAGCAGTTCTTC,16,TRBJ2-1,NA,TRBV19,TRBD2
CATSRDSQGSYGYTF,TGTGCCACCAGCAGAGATTCACAGGGGTCCTATGGCTACACCTTC,15,TRBJ1-2,NA,TRBV15,TRBD1
CASSTLLAGAYEQYF,TGCGCCAGCAGCACACTCCTAGCGGGGGCCTACGAGCAGTACTTC,15,TRBJ2-7,NA,TRBV5-1,TRBD2
CASSLTGTENSPLHF,TGTGCCAGTAGTCTTACCGGGACAGAGAATTCACCCCTCCACTTT,15,TRBJ1-6,NA,TRBV19,TRBD1
CASSLDRSYEQYF,TGTGCCAGCAGTCTCGACAGGTCCTACGAGCAGTACTTC,13,TRBJ2-7,NA,TRBV27,NA
CASSLGTGNSPLHF,TGCGCCAGCAGCTTGGGGACGGGAAATTCACCCCTCCACTTT,14,TRBJ1-6,NA,TRBV5-1,NA
CASSQDTGADEQFF,TGCGCCAGCAGCCAAGACACAGGGGCGGATGAGCAGTTCTTC,14,TRBJ2-1,NA,TRBV4-1,TRBD1
CASSVDQGPSSGANVLTF,TGTGCCAGCAGCGTAGATCAGGGCCCCTCCTCTGGGGCCAACGTCCTGACTTTC,18,TRBJ2-6,NA,TRBV9,NA
CATLGDRAYGYTF,TGTGCCACCCTGGGGGACAGGGCTTATGGCTACACCTTC,13,TRBJ1-2,few,TRBV25-1,TRBD1
CASSTAQGIPEAFF,TGTGCCAGCAGTACAGCCCAGGGAATTCCTGAAGCTTTCTTT,14,TRBJ1-1,NA,TRBV7-9,NA
CASSSGRSGAFF,TGTGCCAGTAGTTCTGGGAGGTCCGGAGCTTTCTTT,12,TRBJ1-1,NA,TRBV19,NA
CASTTSADTGELFF,TGTGCCAGCACGACTAGCGCGGACACCGGGGAGCTGTTTTTT,14,TRBJ2-2,NA,TRBV6-5,TRBD2
CASSKTGLGETQYF,TGTGCCAGCAGCAAGACAGGGTTGGGAGAGACCCAGTACTTC,14,TRBJ2-5,NA,TRBV11-2,TRBD1
CASSVVTGNYTF,TGTGCCAGCAGCGTAGTCACCGGGAACTACACCTTC,12,TRBJ1-2,NA,TRBV9,NA
CASIRDRADTQYF,TGTGCCAGCATCAGGGACAGGGCAGATACGCAGTATTTT,13,TRBJ2-3,NA,TRBV7-9,TRBD1
CASHGQGATEAFF,TGTGCCAGCCATGGACAGGGGGCAACTGAAGCTTTCTTT,13,TRBJ1-1,NA,TRBV11-3,TRBD1
CASSGRVEFYEQYF,TGTGCCAGCAGTGGCAGGGTGGAATTCTACGAGCAGTACTTC,14,TRBJ2-7,NA,TRBV2,NA
CASSHPRRDRKNTEAFF,TGCGCCAGCAGCCACCCAAGGAGGGACAGGAAAAACACTGAAGCTTTCTTT,17,TRBJ1-1,NA,TRBV4-1,TRBD1
CASGRRDSPLHF,TGTGCCAGCGGCCGGAGGGATTCACCCCTCCACTTT,12,TRBJ1-6,NA,TRBV6-5,NA
CASSLASYGYTF,TGTGCCAGCAGCTTAGCCAGCTATGGCTACACCTTC,12,TRBJ1-2,NA,TRBV7-8,NA
CASSNSIYEQYF,TGTGCCAGCAGTAACAGTATCTACGAGCAGTACTTC,12,TRBJ2-7,NA,TRBV6-1,NA
CASSQDWGHSGANVLTF,TGTGCCAGCAGCCAAGATTGGGGACACTCTGGGGCCAACGTCCTGACTTTC,17,TRBJ2-6,once,TRBV14,NA
CASSLMTGVRETQYF,TGTGCCAGCAGCTTAATGACAGGGGTTCGAGAGACCCAGTACTTC,15,TRBJ2-5,NA,TRBV11-1,TRBD1
CASSRDQPQHF,TGTGCCAGCAGTCGTGATCAGCCCCAGCATTTT,11,TRBJ1-5,once,TRBV6-6,NA